The 30 T cell receptor beta chains below come from one sample, sequenced in a study of T cells in Graves' hyperthyroidism and ophthalmopathy. The CDR3 regions of TCR beta were amplified from RNA transcripts. In the first-round RT-PCR of the TCR CDR3, the HTBI primer set was used. TCRdb re-called the multiplex PCR reads through MiXCR, storing one row per CDR3 protein. Among around 500,000 distinct CDR3 sequences listed, 15% to 20% were seen once. The source material was blood. These receptors were taken from a woman in her twenties or thirties with Graves' ophthalmopathy.

For this clonotype: The junction and the germline gene differ at one end; a read error may be behind it. The CDR3 is CASSAGTGYLSYEQYF. CDR3 in DNA: TGCGCCAGCAGCGCCGGGACAGGGTACCTCTCCTACGAGCAGTACTTC. The rearrangement links TRBV6-9 to TRBJ2-7, with 9 bases lining up with TRBD1. The CDR3 runs 16 residues. Germline CDR1 and CDR2: MNHGY and SVAAGI.

This clonotype showed up many times. The chain combines TRBV11-3 with TRBJ2-1; 8 nucleotides agree with TRBD2. V shed 4 bases, J shed 3 bases, and the junction held 8 bases outside the gene matches. The CDR3 contains 16 residues. Germline CDR1 and CDR2: SGHNT and YENEEA. CDR3 sequence: CASSSGTSPGYNEQFF. DNA for the CDR3: TGTGCCAGCAGCTCCGGGACTAGTCCAGGCTACAATGAGCAGTTCTTC.

In its sample, this clonotype was seen many times. The V call is TRBV18, the J call TRBJ2-1; 12 bases match TRBD2. The J segment lost 2 bases and the V segment lost 9 bases, leaving 5 bases of the junction unmatched. The CDR3 runs 15 residues. Germline lookup yields CDR1 KGHSH and CDR2 LQKENI. DNA of the CDR3: TGTGCCAGTATGGGACTAGCGGGTACCTACAATGAGCAGTTCTTC. Its translation is CASMGLAGTYNEQFF.

This clonotype was found many times. The chain combines TRBV12-3 or TRBV12-4 with TRBJ1-1, with 7 bases fitting TRBD1. This CDR3 is 16 amino acids long. The junction had 18 bases not matched to a gene; V was cut back by 7 bases and J by 7 bases. The CDR3 here is CASISLGGQPANEAFF. CDR3 DNA: TGTGCCAGCATATCTCTAGGGGGACAGCCCGCGAATGAAGCTTTCTTT.

This clonotype was seen more than once but under ten times. The rearrangement joins TRBV6-1 to TRBJ1-4; 7 nucleotides match TRBD1. V was pared by 6 bases and J by 6 bases, with 4 bases of the junction left unmatched. Germline CDR1 reads MNHNS; CDR2 reads SASEGT. The CDR3 totals 13 residues. This chain's CDR3 is CASSDREDEKLFF. CDR3 sequence (DNA): TGTGCCAGCAGCGACAGGGAGGATGAAAAACTGTTTTTT.

There are many counts of this clonotype. This chain connects TRBV28 to TRBJ2-7, with D perhaps matching TRBD2 (6 bases). The germline V gene encodes CDR1 MDHEN and CDR2 SYDVKM. CDR3 length: 17 residues. Trimming took off 6 bases at V and 0 bases at J, with 21 bases between the two ends. The CDR3 bases are TGTGCCAGCAGCCCTTCCCGGTTGGGGGACTCCTCCTACGAGCAGTACTTC. As protein: CASSPSRLGDSSYEQYF.

The sample holds a few counts of this clonotype. The V call is TRBV9, the J call TRBJ2-3; perhaps TRBD2 as D (5 bases). Germline V gene sequence: CDR1 SGDLS, CDR2 YYNGEE. This CDR3 spans 16 amino acids. The germline V and J ends were trimmed by 0 bases and 0 bases, with 11 bases remaining between them. CDR3 residues: CASSVEEGASTDTQYF. The DNA of the CDR3 is TGTGCCAGCAGCGTAGAAGAGGGAGCTAGCACAGATACGCAGTATTTT.

This clonotype showed up many times. This chain uses TRBV6-5 with TRBJ2-1; TRBD2 might be the D (5 bases). V lost 4 bases and J lost 5, with 9 bases in between. There are 13 residues in the CDR3. CDR1 MNHEY and CDR2 SVGAGI come from the germline V gene. CDR3 coding DNA: TGTGCCAGCAGTTCACTAGAAAACAATGAGCAGTTCTTC. It specifies CASSSLENNEQFF.

The CDR3 DNA follows: TGTGCCAGCAGGGACAGGGCCACCGGGGAGCTGTTTTTT. The encoded protein is CASRDRATGELFF. The V gene is TRBV6-1, the J gene TRBJ2-2; 8 bases align to TRBD1. V shed 6 bases, J shed 4 bases, and the junction held 1 base outside the gene matches. The V gene's germline CDR1 is MNHNS and CDR2 SASEGT. This CDR3 has 13 residues.

This clonotype was seen repeatedly, ten times or more. This sequence joins TRBV29-1 and TRBJ2-1; a weak D match, TRBD2 (7 bases). V gave up 7 bases and J gave up 6 bases, with 13 bases separating them. This CDR3 has 12 amino acids. Germline loops: CDR1 SQVTM, CDR2 ANQGSEA. CDR3: CSAGEGGNEQFF. The CDR3 coding sequence is TGCAGCGCCGGGGAGGGGGGCAATGAGCAGTTCTTC.

There are a few counts of this clonotype. V is TRBV27 and J is TRBJ2-7, with 13 bases that match TRBD2. The CDR3 contains 16 residues. CDR1 is MNHEY and CDR2 is SMNVEV in the germline V gene (reference sequence). V shed 7 bases, J shed 7 bases, and the junction held 13 bases outside the gene matches. The CDR3 bases are TGTGCCAGCAACGTCCTAGGACTAGCGGGAGAACAGGAGCAGTACTTC. Protein product: CASNVLGLAGEQEQYF.

As concerns this clonotype: A much larger clone differs by one base, so this may be a read error. This rearrangement joins TRBV7-9 to TRBJ2-5; possible D gene TRBD1, 6 bases. Trimming left V 2 bases short and J 1 base short, with 17 bases between. The germline CDR1 and CDR2 sequences are SEHNR and FQNEAQ (reference sequence). The CDR3 is 17 amino acids. CDR3 residues: CASSLNPRQVVQETQYF. CDR3 sequence (DNA): TGTGCCAGCAGCTTAAACCCGCGACAGGTGGTCCAAGAGACCCAGTACTTC. The whole variable domain, filled in from reference TRBV7-9 and TRBJ2-5, reads DTGVSQNPRHKITKRGQNVTFRCDPISEHNRLYWYRQTLGQGPEFLTYFQNEAQLEKSRLLSDRFSAERPKGSFSTLEIQRTEQGDSAMYLCASSLNPRQVVQETQYFGPGTRLLVL.

The table lists this clonotype with many counts. The rearrangement uses TRBV11-1 and TRBJ2-3, with D perhaps TRBD2 (6 bases). The CDR3 contains 14 residues. The germline gives CDR1 SGHAT, CDR2 FQDESV (reference sequence). The V end lost 5 bases, the J end lost 2 bases, and 11 bases lay between the germline ends. CDR3 region: CASSPGGNTDTQYF. The DNA for the CDR3 is TGTGCCAGCAGCCCAGGAGGGAACACAGATACGCAGTATTTT.

The V gene is TRBV20-1, the J gene TRBJ2-3; 7 bases map to TRBD2. The CDR3 spans 14 residues. Germline-derived CDR1 and CDR2 are DFQATT and SNEGSKA (reference sequence). Losses at the gene ends were 3 bases for V and 1 base for J; bases not matched to a gene: 4. CDR3 bases: TGCAGTGCTAGGGGGAGGGGTGGCACAGATACGCAGTATTTT. It translates to CSARGRGGTDTQYF.

The rearrangement links TRBV19 to TRBJ2-3, with D possibly TRBD2 on 5 matching bases. The CDR3 has 16 residues. Germline loops: CDR1 LNHDA, CDR2 SQIVND (reference sequence). V was shortened by 5 bases and J by 10 bases, with 25 bases between the two germline ends. The CDR3 reads CASSLRAGWGGSSQYF. The DNA of the CDR3 is TGTGCCAGTAGTCTTCGGGCGGGTTGGGGTGGGAGTTCGCAGTATTTT.

This clonotype was recorded a few times. The chain is built from TRBV5-6 and TRBJ2-2; D is unclear. V lost 3 bases to trimming and J lost 7 bases, with 4 bases between them. This CDR3 has 11 amino acids. CDR1 is SGHDT, CDR2 YYEEEE, per germline. The CDR3 sequence: CASSSHGELFF. In DNA form, the CDR3 reads TGTGCCAGCAGCTCCCACGGGGAGCTGTTTTTT.

This clonotype was counted ten times or more. CDR3 residues: CASSYFGTGDEQYF. The DNA of the CDR3 is TGTGCCAGCAGTTACTTCGGGACGGGGGACGAGCAGTACTTC. The chain combines TRBV6-2 or TRBV6-3 with TRBJ2-7; the D gene is possibly TRBD2 (6 bases). CDR1 is MNHEY and CDR2 is SVGEGT in the germline V gene. V gave up 1 base and J gave up 5 bases, with 12 bases separating them. The CDR3 has 14 amino acids.

This clonotype came up many times. This chain connects TRBV11-2 to TRBJ2-3; D ambiguous. Trimming pared 5 bases from V and 0 bases from J, leaving 12 bases between. This CDR3 contains 15 residues. From germline, CDR1 is SGHAT and CDR2 FQNNGV. CDR3 DNA: TGTGCCAGCAGCCCTTATTCTCGGAGCACAGATACGCAGTATTTT. Protein: CASSPYSRSTDTQYF.

This clonotype was counted at least ten times. The V and J genes are TRBV24-1 and TRBJ2-2, with TRBD2 matching 7 bases. The trim removed 3 bases at V and 7 bases at J, leaving 10 bases unmatched. The CDR3 is made up of 16 amino acids. CDR1 KGHDR and CDR2 SFDVKD come from the germline V gene. CDR3 bases: TGTGCCACCAGTGATATCGCGGGAGATGGTAACGGGGAGCTGTTTTTT. Its protein product is CATSDIAGDGNGELFF.

The chain carries TRBV12-3 or TRBV12-4 and TRBJ2-5; maybe TRBD2 (6 bases). The CDR3 loop spans 15 amino acids. Between the trimmed V and J ends, which lost 4 bases and 3 bases, there was a span of 15 bases. This CDR3 is CASSSETTSEETQYF. The CDR3 DNA sequence: TGTGCCAGCAGTTCCGAAACGACTAGTGAAGAGACCCAGTACTTC.

This clonotype was picked up a small number of times. The genes are TRBV28 and TRBJ2-5, with 7 bases that match TRBD1. CDR3 length equals 15 residues. V was clipped by 4 bases and J by 4 bases; unmatched bases: 9. The V gene's germline CDR1 is MDHEN and CDR2 SYDVKM. This chain's CDR3 is CASSSLQGPGETQYF. CDR3 DNA sequence: TGTGCCAGCAGTTCCCTACAGGGGCCAGGAGAGACCCAGTACTTC.

This clonotype was picked up a small number of times. The chain uses TRBV6-1 and TRBJ2-3, with D perhaps matching TRBD1 (5 bases). CDR3 length equals 14 residues. V gave up 5 bases and J gave up 5 bases, with 14 bases separating them. Germline CDR1 and CDR2: MNHNS and SASEGT. DNA of the CDR3: TGTGCCAGCAGTTACGTAGGGGCTGGAGATACGCAGTATTTT. Translating it yields CASSYVGAGDTQYF.

This clonotype was recorded many times. The V call is TRBV7-2, the J call TRBJ2-2, with 14 bases fitting TRBD2. Looked up from germline, CDR1 is SGHTA and CDR2 is FQGNSA. The CDR3 spans 16 residues. Trimming removed 5 bases from V and 6 bases from J; junction bases left unmatched: 5. CDR3 region: CASSRLAGGFPGELFF. The CDR3 nucleotides read TGTGCCAGCAGCCGACTAGCGGGAGGGTTCCCCGGGGAGCTGTTTTTT.

The chain joins TRBV6-1 to TRBJ2-7; D unresolved. The V and J ends lost 7 bases and 5 bases respectively, with 15 bases between them. The length of the CDR3 is 13 residues. From germline, CDR1 is MNHNS and CDR2 SASEGT. The CDR3 sequence: CASILPRVHEQYF. The CDR3 coding sequence is TGTGCCAGCATCCTACCCCGGGTCCACGAGCAGTACTTC.

This chain links TRBV28 with TRBJ2-5; D unclear. Germline CDR1 and CDR2: MDHEN and SYDVKM. Trimming pared 3 bases from V and 7 bases from J, leaving 12 bases between. The CDR3 is 13 amino acids. CDR3 protein: CASSLTGRRTQYF. The CDR3 DNA sequence: TGTGCCAGCAGTTTGACCGGACGAAGGACCCAGTACTTC.

This clonotype was seen many times. V is TRBV15 and J is TRBJ1-2; D is uncertain. CDR1 and CDR2 (germline): LNHNV, YYDKDF (reference sequence). The CDR3 is made up of 13 amino acids. V lost 0 bases and J 4 bases, leaving 6 bases between the germline ends. The CDR3 region has the DNA TGTGCCACCAGCAGAGACAACCGCTATGGCTACACCTTC. It encodes CATSRDNRYGYTF.

There are many counts of this clonotype. Sequence at one end of the junction differs from germline and may be a read error. The V call is TRBV7-2, the J call TRBJ2-7; 9 bases align to TRBD2. Germline CDR1 is SGHTA and CDR2 is FQGNSA. CDR3 length: 13 residues. The CDR3 bases are TGTGCCAGCAGCCTAGCGGGAAAGGACGAGCAGTACTTC. It specifies CASSLAGKDEQYF. The whole variable domain, filled in from reference TRBV7-2 and TRBJ2-7, reads GAGVSQSPSNKVTEKGKDVELRCDPISGHTALYWYRQSLGQGLEFLIYFQGNSAPDKSGLPSDRFSAERTGGSVSTLTIQRTQQEDSAVYLCASSLAGKDEQYFGPGTRLTVT.

The sample holds a few counts of this clonotype. The chain couples TRBV4-3 to TRBJ2-1; 8 bases match TRBD2. Germline loops: CDR1 LGHNA, CDR2 YSLEER. V was pared by 1 base and J by 5 bases, with 4 bases of the junction left unmatched. This CDR3 is 15 amino acids long. CDR3 sequence: CASSQGAGAHNEQFF. The CDR3 DNA is TGCGCCAGCAGCCAAGGAGCGGGAGCCCACAATGAGCAGTTCTTC.

Of note for this clonotype: A read error may account for a junction end that differs from germline. The V call is TRBV16, the J call TRBJ1-2, with D possibly being TRBD1 (5 bases). Germline CDR1 reads KGHSY; CDR2 reads FQNENV. The CDR3 totals 14 residues. The CDR3 DNA is TGTGCCAGCAGTCAATCACCAGGGAACTATGGCTACACCTTC. Its protein product is CASSQSPGNYGYTF. The full variable domain, in which reference TRBV16 and TRBJ1-2 provide the parts outside the CDR3, is GEEVAQTPKHLVRGEGQKAKLYCAPIKGHSYVFWYQQVLKNEFKFLISFQNENVFDETGMPKERFSAKCLPNSPCSLEIQATKLEDSAVYFCASSQSPGNYGYTFGSGTRLTVV.

This clonotype has ten or more counts. V is TRBV11-2 and J is TRBJ2-7; the D is unclear. Trimming removed 1 base at V and 4 bases at J, with 14 bases between. The CDR3 extends over 15 amino acids. Germline lookup yields CDR1 SGHAT and CDR2 FQNNGV. CDR3: CASSLVSARRYEQYF. CDR3 nucleotides: TGTGCCAGCAGCTTAGTTTCGGCCAGGCGGTACGAGCAGTACTTC.